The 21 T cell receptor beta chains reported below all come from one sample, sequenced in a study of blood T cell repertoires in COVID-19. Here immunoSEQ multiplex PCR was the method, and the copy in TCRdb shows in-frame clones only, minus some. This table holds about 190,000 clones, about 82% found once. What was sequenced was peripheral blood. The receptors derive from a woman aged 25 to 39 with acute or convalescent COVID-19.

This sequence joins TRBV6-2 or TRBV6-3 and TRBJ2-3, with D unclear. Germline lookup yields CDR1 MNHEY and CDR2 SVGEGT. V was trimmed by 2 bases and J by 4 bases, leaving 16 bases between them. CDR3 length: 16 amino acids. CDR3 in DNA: TGTGCCAGCAGTTACCCCCTAGGAACGGTCCCAGATACGCAGTATTTT. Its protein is CASSYPLGTVPDTQYF.

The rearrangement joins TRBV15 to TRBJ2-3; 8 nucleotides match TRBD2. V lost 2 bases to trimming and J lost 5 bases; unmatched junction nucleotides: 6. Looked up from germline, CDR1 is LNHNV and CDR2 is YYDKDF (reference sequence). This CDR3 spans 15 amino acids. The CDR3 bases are TGTGCCACCAGCAGACTAGCGGGTCCAGGAGATACGCAGTATTTT. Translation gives CATSRLAGPGDTQYF. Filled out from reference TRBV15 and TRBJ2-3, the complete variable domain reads DAMVIQNPRYQVTQFGKPVTLSCSQTLNHNVMYWYQQKSSQAPKLLFHYYDKDFNNEADTPDNFQSRRPNTSFCFLDIRSPGLGDTAMYLCATSRLAGPGDTQYFGPGTRLTVL.

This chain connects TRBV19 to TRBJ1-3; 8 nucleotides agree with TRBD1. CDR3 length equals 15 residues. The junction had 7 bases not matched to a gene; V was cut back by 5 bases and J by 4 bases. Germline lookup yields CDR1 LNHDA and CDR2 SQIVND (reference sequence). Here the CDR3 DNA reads TGTGCCAGTAGTCCTCGGCAGGGGGCAGGAAACACCATATATTTT. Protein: CASSPRQGAGNTIYF.

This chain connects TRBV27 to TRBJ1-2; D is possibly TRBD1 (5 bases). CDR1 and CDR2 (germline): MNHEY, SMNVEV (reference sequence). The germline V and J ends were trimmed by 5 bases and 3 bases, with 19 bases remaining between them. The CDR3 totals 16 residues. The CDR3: CASSAQSGGRDYGYTF. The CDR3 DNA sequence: TGTGCCAGCAGTGCCCAATCCGGGGGAAGAGACTATGGCTACACCTTC.

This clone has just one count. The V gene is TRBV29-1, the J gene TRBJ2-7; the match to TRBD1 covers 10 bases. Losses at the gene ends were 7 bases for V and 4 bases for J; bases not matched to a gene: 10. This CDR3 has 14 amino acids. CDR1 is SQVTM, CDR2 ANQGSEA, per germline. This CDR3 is CSATNRDRGYEQYF. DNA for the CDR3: TGCAGCGCTACAAACCGGGACAGGGGTTACGAGCAGTACTTC.

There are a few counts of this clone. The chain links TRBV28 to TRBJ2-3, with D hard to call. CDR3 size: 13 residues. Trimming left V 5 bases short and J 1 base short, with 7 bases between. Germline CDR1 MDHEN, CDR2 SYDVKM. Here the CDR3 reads CASSRSGTDTQYF. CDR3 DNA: TGTGCCAGCAGTCGGAGCGGCACAGATACGCAGTATTTT. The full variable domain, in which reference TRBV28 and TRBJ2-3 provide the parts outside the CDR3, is DVKVTQSSRYLVKRTGEKVFLECVQDMDHENMFWYRQDPGLGLRLIYFSYDVKMKEKGDIPEGYSVSREKKERFSLILESASTNQTSMYLCASSRSGTDTQYFGPGTRLTVL.

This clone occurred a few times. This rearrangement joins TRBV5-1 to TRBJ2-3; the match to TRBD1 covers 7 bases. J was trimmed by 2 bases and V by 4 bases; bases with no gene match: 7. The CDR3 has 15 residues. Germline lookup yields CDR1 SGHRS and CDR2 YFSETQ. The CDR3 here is CASSRDSKSTDTQYF. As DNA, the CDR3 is TGCGCCAGCAGCCGGGACAGCAAATCCACAGATACGCAGTATTTT.

The CDR3 spells CASSDGDSNQPQHF. As DNA, the CDR3 is TGTGCCAGCAGTGACGGAGATAGCAATCAGCCCCAGCATTTT. The chain is built from TRBV2 and TRBJ1-5; D is ambiguous. This CDR3 has 14 residues. Deletions cut 3 bases from V and 0 bases from J, with 6 bases between. Germline lookup yields CDR1 SNHLY and CDR2 FYNNEI.

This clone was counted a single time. The CDR3 is CASSPPLDRAYEQYF. In nucleotides, the CDR3 is TGTGCCAGCAGCCCCCCGTTGGACAGGGCCTACGAGCAGTACTTC. The chain recombines TRBV13 with TRBJ2-7, with 8 positions matching TRBD1. Germline V gene lookup returns CDR1 PRHDT and CDR2 FYEKMQ (reference sequence). This CDR3 region has 15 residues. V was clipped by 5 bases and J by 2 bases; unmatched bases: 8.

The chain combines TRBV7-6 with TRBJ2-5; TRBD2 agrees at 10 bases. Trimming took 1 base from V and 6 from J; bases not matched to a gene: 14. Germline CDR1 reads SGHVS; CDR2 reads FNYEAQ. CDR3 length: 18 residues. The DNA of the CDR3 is TGTGCCAGCAGCTTAGGGTGGAGCGGGGGGGCCACGGGGAAGACCCAGTACTTC. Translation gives CASSLGWSGGATGKTQYF.

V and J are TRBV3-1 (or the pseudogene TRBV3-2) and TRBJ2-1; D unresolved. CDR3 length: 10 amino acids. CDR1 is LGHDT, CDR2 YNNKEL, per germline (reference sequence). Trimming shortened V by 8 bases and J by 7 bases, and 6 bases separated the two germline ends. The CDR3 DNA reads TGTGCCAGCTCAGGAAATGAGCAGTTCTTC. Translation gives CASSGNEQFF.

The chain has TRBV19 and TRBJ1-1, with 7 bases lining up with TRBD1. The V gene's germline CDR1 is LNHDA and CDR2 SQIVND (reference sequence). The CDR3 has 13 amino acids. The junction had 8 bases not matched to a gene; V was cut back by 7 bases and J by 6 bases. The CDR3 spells CASKVQGVPEAFF. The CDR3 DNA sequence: TGTGCCAGTAAGGTGCAGGGGGTACCTGAAGCTTTCTTT.

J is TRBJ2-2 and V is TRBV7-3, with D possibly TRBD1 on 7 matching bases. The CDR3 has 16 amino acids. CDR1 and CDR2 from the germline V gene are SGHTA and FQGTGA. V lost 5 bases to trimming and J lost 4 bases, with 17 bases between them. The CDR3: CASSAASAGGTGELFF. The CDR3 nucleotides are TGTGCCAGCAGCGCCGCTAGCGCAGGGGGCACCGGGGAGCTGTTTTTT.

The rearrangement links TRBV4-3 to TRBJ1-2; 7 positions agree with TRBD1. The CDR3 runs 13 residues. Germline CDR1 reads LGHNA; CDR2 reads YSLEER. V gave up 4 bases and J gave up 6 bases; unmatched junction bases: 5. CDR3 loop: CASSLTGENGYTF. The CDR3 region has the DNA TGCGCCAGCAGCCTAACAGGGGAAAATGGCTACACCTTC.

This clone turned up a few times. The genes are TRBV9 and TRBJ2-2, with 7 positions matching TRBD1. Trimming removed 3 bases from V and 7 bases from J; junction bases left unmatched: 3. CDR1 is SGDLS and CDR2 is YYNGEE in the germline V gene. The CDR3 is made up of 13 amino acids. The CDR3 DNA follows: TGTGCCAGCAGCGCTGGGGACAGCGGGGAGCTGTTTTTT. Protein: CASSAGDSGELFF.

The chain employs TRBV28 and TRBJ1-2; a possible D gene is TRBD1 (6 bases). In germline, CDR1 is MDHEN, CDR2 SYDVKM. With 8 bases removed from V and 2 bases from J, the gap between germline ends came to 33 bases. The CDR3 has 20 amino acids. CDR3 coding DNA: TGTGCCAGCTATCCCATACGGGGCCCCGCAGGGGTATCAAGAAACTATGGCTACACCTTC. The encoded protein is CASYPIRGPAGVSRNYGYTF.

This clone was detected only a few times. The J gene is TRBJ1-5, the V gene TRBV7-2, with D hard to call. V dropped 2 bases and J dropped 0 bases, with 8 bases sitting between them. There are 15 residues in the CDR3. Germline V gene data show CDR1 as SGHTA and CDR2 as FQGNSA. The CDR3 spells CASSLLAVSNQPQHF. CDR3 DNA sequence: TGTGCCAGCAGCTTATTGGCGGTTAGCAATCAGCCCCAGCATTTT.

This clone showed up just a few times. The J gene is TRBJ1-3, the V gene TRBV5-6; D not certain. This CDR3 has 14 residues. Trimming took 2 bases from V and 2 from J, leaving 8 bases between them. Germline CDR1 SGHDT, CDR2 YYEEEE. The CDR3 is CASSFLGAGNTIYF. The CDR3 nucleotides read TGTGCCAGCAGCTTCCTCGGTGCTGGAAACACCATATATTTT.

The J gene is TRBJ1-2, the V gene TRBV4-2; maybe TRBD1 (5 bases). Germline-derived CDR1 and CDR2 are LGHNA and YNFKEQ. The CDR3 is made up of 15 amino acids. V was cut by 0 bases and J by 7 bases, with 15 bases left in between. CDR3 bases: TGTGCCAGCAGCCAAGACCGCAGGGACTACGGTGGCTACACCTTC. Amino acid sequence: CASSQDRRDYGGYTF.

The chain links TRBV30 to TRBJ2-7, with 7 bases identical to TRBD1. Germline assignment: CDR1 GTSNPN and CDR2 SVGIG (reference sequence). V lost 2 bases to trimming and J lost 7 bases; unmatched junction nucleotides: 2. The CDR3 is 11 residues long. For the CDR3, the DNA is TGTGCCTGGAGTCCAGGGGGTGAGCAGTACTTC. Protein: CAWSPGGEQYF. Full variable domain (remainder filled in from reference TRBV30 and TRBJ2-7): SQTIHQWPATLVQPVGSPLSLECTVEGTSNPNLYWYRQAAGRGLQLLFYSVGIGQISSEVPQNLSASRPQDRQFILSSKKLLLSDSGFYLCAWSPGGEQYFGPGTRLTVT.

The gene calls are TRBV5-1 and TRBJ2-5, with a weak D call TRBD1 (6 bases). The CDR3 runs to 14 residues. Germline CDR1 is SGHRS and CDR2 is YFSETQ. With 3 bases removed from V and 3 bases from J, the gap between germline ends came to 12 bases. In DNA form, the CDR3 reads TGCGCCAGCAGCTCAGGGGCAGGGGAAGAGACCCAGTACTTC. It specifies CASSSGAGEETQYF.